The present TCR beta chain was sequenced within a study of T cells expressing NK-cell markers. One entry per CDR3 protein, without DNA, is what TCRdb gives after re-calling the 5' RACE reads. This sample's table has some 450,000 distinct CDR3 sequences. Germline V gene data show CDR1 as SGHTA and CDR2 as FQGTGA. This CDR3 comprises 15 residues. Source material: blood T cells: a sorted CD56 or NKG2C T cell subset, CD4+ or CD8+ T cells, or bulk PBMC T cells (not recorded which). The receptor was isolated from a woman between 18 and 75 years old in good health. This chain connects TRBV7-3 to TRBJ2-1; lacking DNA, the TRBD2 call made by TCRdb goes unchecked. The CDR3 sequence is CASSPGTSGGQEQFF.